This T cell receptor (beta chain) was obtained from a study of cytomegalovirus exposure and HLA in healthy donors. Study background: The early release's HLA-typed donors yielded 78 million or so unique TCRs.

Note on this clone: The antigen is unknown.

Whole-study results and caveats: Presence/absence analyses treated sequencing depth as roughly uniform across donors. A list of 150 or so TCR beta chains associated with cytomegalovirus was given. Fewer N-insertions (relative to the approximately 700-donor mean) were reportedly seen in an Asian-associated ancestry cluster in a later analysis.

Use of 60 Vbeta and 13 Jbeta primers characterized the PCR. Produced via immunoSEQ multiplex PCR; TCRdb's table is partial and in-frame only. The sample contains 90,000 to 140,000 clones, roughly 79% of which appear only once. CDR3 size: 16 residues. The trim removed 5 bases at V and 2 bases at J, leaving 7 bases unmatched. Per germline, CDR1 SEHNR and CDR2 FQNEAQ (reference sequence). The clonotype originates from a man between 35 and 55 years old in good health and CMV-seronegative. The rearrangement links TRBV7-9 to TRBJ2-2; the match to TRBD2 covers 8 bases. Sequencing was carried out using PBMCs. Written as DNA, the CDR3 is TGTGCCAGCAGCCCCCAGCGGGGGCTCAACACCGGGGAGCTGTTTTTT. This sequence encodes CASSPQRGLNTGELFF.